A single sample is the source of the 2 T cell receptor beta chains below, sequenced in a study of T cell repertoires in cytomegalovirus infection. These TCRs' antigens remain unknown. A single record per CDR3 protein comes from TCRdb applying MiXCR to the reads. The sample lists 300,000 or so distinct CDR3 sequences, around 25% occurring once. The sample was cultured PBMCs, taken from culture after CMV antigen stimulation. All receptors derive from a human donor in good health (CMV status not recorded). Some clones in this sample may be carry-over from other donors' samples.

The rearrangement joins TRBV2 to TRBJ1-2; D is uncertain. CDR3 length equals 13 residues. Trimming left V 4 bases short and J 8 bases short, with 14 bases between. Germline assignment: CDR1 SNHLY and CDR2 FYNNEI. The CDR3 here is CASSVNSGMGYTF. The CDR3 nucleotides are TGTGCCAGCAGTGTGAACTCCGGGATGGGCTACACCTTC.

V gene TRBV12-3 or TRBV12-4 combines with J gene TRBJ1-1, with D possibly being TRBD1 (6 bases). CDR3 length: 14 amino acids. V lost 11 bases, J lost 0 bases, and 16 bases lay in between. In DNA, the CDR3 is TGTGCCGCCACGCCGGGACAAATGAACACTGAAGCTTTCTTT. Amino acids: CAATPGQMNTEAFF.